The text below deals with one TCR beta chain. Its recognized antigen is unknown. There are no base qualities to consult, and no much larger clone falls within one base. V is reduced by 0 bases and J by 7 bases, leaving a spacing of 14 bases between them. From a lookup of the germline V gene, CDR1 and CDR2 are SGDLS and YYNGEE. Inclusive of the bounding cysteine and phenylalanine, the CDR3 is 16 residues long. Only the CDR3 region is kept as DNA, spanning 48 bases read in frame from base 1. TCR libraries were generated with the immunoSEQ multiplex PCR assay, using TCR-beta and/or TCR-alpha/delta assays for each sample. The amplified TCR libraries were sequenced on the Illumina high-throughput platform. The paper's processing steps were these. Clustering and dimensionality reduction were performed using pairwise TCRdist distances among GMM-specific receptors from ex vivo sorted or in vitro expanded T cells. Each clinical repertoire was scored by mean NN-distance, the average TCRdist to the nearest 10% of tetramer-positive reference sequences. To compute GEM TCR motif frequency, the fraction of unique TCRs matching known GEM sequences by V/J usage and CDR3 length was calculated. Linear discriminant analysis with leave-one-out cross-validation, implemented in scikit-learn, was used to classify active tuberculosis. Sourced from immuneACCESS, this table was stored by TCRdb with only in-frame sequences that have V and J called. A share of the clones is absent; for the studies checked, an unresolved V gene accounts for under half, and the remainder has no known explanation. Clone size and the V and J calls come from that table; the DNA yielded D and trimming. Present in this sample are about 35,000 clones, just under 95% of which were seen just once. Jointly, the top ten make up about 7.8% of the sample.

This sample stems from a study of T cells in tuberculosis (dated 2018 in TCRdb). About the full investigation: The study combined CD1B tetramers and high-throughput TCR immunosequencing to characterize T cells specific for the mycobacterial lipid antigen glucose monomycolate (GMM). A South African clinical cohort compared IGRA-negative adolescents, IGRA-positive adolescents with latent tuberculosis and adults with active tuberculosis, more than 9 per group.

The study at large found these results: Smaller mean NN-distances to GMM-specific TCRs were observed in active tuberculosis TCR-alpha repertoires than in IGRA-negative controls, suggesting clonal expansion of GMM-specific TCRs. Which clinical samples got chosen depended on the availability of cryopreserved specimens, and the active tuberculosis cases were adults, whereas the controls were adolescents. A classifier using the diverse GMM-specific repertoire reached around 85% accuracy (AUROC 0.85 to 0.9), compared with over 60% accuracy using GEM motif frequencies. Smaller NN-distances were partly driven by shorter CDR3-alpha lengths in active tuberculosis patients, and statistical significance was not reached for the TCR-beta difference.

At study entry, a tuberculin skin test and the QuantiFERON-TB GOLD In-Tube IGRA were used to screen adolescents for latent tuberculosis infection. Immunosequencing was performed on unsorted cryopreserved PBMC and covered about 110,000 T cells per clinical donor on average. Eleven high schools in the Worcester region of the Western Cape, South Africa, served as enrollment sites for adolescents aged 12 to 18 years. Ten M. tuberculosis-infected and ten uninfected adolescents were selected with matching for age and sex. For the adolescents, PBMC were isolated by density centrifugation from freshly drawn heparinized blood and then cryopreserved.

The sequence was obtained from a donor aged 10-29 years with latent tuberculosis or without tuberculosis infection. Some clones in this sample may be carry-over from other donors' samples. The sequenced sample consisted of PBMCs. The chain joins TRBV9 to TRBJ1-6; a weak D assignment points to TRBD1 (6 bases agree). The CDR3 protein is CASSVDPGGANSPLHF. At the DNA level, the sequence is TGTGCCAGCAGCGTAGACCCTGGGGGGGCCAATTCACCCCTCCACTTT.